The entry that follows covers one TCR beta chain sequence. Participant reports of clinical history set cohort assignment. Authors' analysis steps: Nucleated cell number was recorded as an estimate derived from reference gene primer amplification. The table came from immunoSEQ multiplex PCR; TCRdb's copy has only in-frame clones and leaves some out. V and J calls and clone size are those listed in that table; D and trimming were worked out from the DNA. The profile shows some 340,000 clones, around four fifths of them singletons. The germline CDR1 and CDR2 sequences are MGHRA and YSYEKL. The CDR3 is 15 residues long. V was pared by 0 bases and J by 4 bases, with 4 bases of the junction left unmatched. These data come from a study of blood T cell repertoires in COVID-19. Overall study: Some COVID-19 samples were acute and others convalescent; all came from the United States, Italy and Spain. In each case, the material was cDNA or gDNA derived from T cells, B-cell-depleted T cells, or PBMCs.

This chain uses TRBV4-1 with TRBJ2-5; TRBD1 matches at 8 bases. The sequence was obtained from a woman aged 45-65 years who had recovered from COVID-19. The source material was PBMCs or T cells enriched from blood (not recorded which). The CDR3 DNA is TGCGCCAGCAGCCAAGATGGACAGGGCCTAGAGACCCAGTACTTC. Its protein is CASSQDGQGLETQYF.